This T cell receptor beta chain stems from a study of CD8 T cells in Susac syndrome. Study-wide results and caveats: Clonal expansion did not appear in Susac syndrome CD4+ T cell repertoires.

The sequenced target, TCR beta, came from blood CD8+ and CD4+ T cells. Bulk CD8+ and CD4+ cells came from magnetic negative isolation; CD8+ TEMRA by FACS. RNA, at about 0.5 to 1 ug, was reverse transcribed with random hexamers. TCRdb processed the immunoSEQ multiplex PCR reads anew with MiXCR; each CDR3 protein has one entry. Of roughly 250,000 distinct CDR3 sequences detected, about 96% appear once; the ten largest clones hold approximately 0.094%. Details on this clonotype: Its antigen is still unknown.

The CDR3 extends over 18 amino acids. V was trimmed by 0 bases and J by 2 bases, leaving 17 bases between them. Germline V gives CDR1 DFQATT, CDR2 SNEGSKA (reference sequence). The chain is built from TRBV20-1 and TRBJ2-6; D is tentatively TRBD1 or TRBD2 (5 bases each). Sequencing was performed on CD4+ T cells from PBMCs. This TCR came from a human donor with Susac syndrome. The CDR3 loop is CSARERGASSAGANVLTF. The CDR3 DNA follows: TGCAGTGCTAGAGAAAGAGGGGCTTCATCCGCTGGGGCCAACGTCCTGACTTTC.